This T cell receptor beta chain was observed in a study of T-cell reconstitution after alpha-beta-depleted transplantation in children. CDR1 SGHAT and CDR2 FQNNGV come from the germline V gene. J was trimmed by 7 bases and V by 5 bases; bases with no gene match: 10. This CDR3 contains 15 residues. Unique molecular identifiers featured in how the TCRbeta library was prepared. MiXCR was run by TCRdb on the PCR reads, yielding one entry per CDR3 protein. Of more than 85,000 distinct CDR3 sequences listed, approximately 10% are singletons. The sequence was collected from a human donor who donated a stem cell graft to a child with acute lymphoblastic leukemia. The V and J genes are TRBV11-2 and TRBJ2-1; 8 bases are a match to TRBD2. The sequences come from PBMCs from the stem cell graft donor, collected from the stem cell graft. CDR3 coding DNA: TGTGCCAGCAGCCCCATTGGCGGGAGGTTGAATGAGCAGTTCTTC. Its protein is CASSPIGGRLNEQFF.